Following are 26 T cell receptor beta chains from one sample sequenced in a study of shared clonotypes between healthy human individuals (dated by TCRdb to about 2020). Libraries were built with the immunoSEQ multiplex PCR assay. Held by TCRdb, this immuneACCESS table contains in-frame sequences only and omits some clones. Under half of the omission traces to an unresolved V gene where checked; the cause of the rest is unknown. This sample comprises around 370,000 clones, 96% of them detected only once. In total, the top ten clones hold less than 0.35% of the sample. The sample was memory CD8+ T cells sorted from blood. The cell subset or site label of this sample denotes: CD45RO+ cells pooled with CCR7-negative TemRA cells. These receptors were collected from a man aged 30 to 39 in good health.

As regards this clone: This same CDR3 is encoded by further DNA sequences in the sample. The CDR3 region is CASSLGGGNQPQHF. Written as DNA, the CDR3 is TGTGCCAGCAGCTTAGGGGGGGGCAATCAGCCCCAGCATTTT. The chain uses TRBV7-2 and TRBJ1-5, with D possibly matching TRBD1 (5 bases). The germline V and J ends were trimmed by 1 base and 2 bases, with 6 bases remaining between them. CDR3 size: 14 residues. Looked up from germline, CDR1 is SGHTA and CDR2 is FQGNSA.

In this sample, this clone turned up once. The chain links TRBV29-1 to TRBJ1-3; D remains ambiguous. The CDR3 totals 16 residues. CDR1 is SQVTM and CDR2 is ANQGSEA in the germline V gene. The germline V and J ends were trimmed by 2 bases and 0 bases, with 14 bases remaining between them. The CDR3 here is CSVEKFYNLSGNTIYF. In nucleotides, the CDR3 is TGCAGCGTTGAAAAATTCTACAACCTCTCTGGAAACACCATATATTTT. The whole variable domain, remainder taken from reference TRBV29-1 and TRBJ1-3, is SAVISQKPSRDICQRGTSLTIQCQVDSQVTMMFWYRQQPGQSLTLIATANQGSEATYESGFVIDKFPISRPNLTFSTLTVSNMSPEDSSIYLCSVEKFYNLSGNTIYFGEGSWLTVV.

The chain uses TRBV19 and TRBJ2-7; 10 bases match TRBD2. CDR1 and CDR2 (germline): LNHDA, SQIVND (reference sequence). CDR3 length equals 13 residues. J was trimmed by 4 bases and V by 11 bases; bases with no gene match: 8. CDR3 protein: CAVRASGSYEQYF. CDR3 nucleotides: TGTGCCGTTAGGGCTAGCGGGAGTTACGAGCAGTACTTC.

CDR3 amino acids: CASSQSGVGANVLTF. The CDR3 DNA reads as TGTGCCAGCAGCCAATCAGGGGTCGGGGCCAACGTCCTGACTTTC. The V and J genes are TRBV14 and TRBJ2-6, with D possibly matching TRBD1 (6 bases). V was cut by 2 bases and J by 4 bases, with 9 bases left in between. The CDR3 loop spans 15 amino acids. Germline CDR1 is SGHDN and CDR2 is FVKESK.

The chain has TRBV19 and TRBJ2-7; unclear D gene. Trimming shortened V by 7 bases and J by 0 bases, and 13 bases separated the two germline ends. Germline-derived CDR1 and CDR2 are LNHDA and SQIVND (reference sequence). The CDR3 runs to 14 residues. The CDR3 coding sequence is TGTGCCAGTACTGCGACTTTTTCCTCCTACGAGCAGTACTTC. It translates to CASTATFSSYEQYF.

V usage is TRBV5-5 and J usage is TRBJ2-5; D uncertain. Deletions cut 2 bases from V and 1 base from J, with 6 bases between. This CDR3 region has 13 residues. The germline V gene has CDR1 SGHKS and CDR2 YYEKEE (reference sequence). DNA for the CDR3: TGTGCCAGCAGCTTTAGCAGCCAAGAGACCCAGTACTTC. It codes for CASSFSSQETQYF.

To note about this clone: At the DNA level, this CDR3 is encoded by other sequences in the same sample as well. The chain has TRBV2 and TRBJ1-4, with D unresolved. The CDR3 covers 13 residues. The ends were cut back, 6 bases at V and 8 bases at J, with 13 bases in the middle. Germline V gene lookup returns CDR1 SNHLY and CDR2 FYNNEI. This CDR3 is CASSGTGGEKLFF. The CDR3 DNA sequence: TGTGCCAGCAGCGGTACGGGTGGGGAAAAACTGTTTTTT.

J is TRBJ1-3 and V is TRBV18, with D unresolved. The V end was cut by 3 bases, the J end by 0 bases, with 9 bases between. This CDR3 has 15 residues. Germline assignment: CDR1 KGHSH and CDR2 LQKENI. CDR3 sequence reads: CASSPLGISGNTIYF. The CDR3 region has the DNA TGTGCCAGCTCACCCCTGGGGATCTCTGGAAACACCATATATTTT.

The chain links TRBV6-5 to TRBJ1-2; 9 bases line up with TRBD1. Germline CDR1 reads MNHEY; CDR2 reads SVGAGI. The V gene end was trimmed by 5 bases and the J gene end by 8 bases; junction bases not matched to a gene: 6. This CDR3 is built from 13 residues. Here the CDR3 reads CASSPRDREGYTF. Here the CDR3 DNA reads TGTGCCAGCAGTCCCCGGGACAGGGAAGGCTACACCTTC.

The chain joins TRBV2 to TRBJ2-1, with TRBD1 identical over 9 bases. The CDR3 is 16 residues long. Germline CDR1 reads SNHLY; CDR2 reads FYNNEI. J was trimmed by 6 bases and V by 3 bases; bases with no gene match: 9. The CDR3 DNA sequence: TGTGCCAGCAGTGACATCAAAAACAGGGGGCGCAATGAGCAGTTCTTC. Protein: CASSDIKNRGRNEQFF.

This chain joins TRBV28 and TRBJ2-7, with D uncertain. Germline values: CDR1 MDHEN, CDR2 SYDVKM. This CDR3 contains 16 residues. V was trimmed by 5 bases and J by 0 bases, leaving 17 bases between them. The CDR3: CASSLSLKEFSYEQYF. The CDR3 nucleotides read TGTGCCAGCAGTCTCTCTCTAAAGGAGTTCTCCTACGAGCAGTACTTC.

This chain links TRBV20-1 with TRBJ1-2; 10 nucleotides align to TRBD1. This CDR3 spans 11 amino acids. Trimming took 6 bases from V and 7 from J; bases not matched to a gene: 2. Germline V gene lookup returns CDR1 DFQATT and CDR2 SNEGSKA (reference sequence). The DNA for the CDR3 is TGCAGTGCCGGGACAGGGGTTGGCTACACCTTC. Translating it yields CSAGTGVGYTF.

The chain recombines TRBV29-1 with TRBJ2-7; 11 nucleotides match TRBD2. V lost 4 bases and J lost 2; bases outside the gene matches: 1. The CDR3 sequence is 13 residues long. Germline CDR1 reads SQVTM; CDR2 reads ANQGSEA. CDR3: CSVVLAGAYEQYF. For the CDR3, the DNA is TGCAGCGTTGTACTAGCGGGAGCCTACGAGCAGTACTTC.

The genes are TRBV27 and TRBJ2-5, with 11 bases lining up with TRBD2. Germline trimming cut 2 bases from V and 1 base from J; bases unmatched to any gene: 6. Per the germline V gene, CDR1 is MNHEY and CDR2 is SMNVEV (reference sequence). The CDR3 is 17 amino acids. DNA for the CDR3: TGTGCCAGCAGTTTACCCGTAGCGGGAGGGCCCCAAGAGACCCAGTACTTC. Amino acid sequence: CASSLPVAGGPQETQYF.

J is TRBJ2-2 and V is TRBV28; D possibly corresponds to TRBD2 (5 bases). The CDR3 contains 13 residues. Germline V CDR1 and CDR2: MDHEN, SYDVKM. V was cut by 2 bases and J by 6 bases, with 7 bases left in between. This CDR3 is CASSLRGPGELFF. The CDR3 DNA follows: TGTGCCAGCAGTTTAAGAGGGCCCGGGGAGCTGTTTTTT.

Details on this clone: Other DNA sequences within the sample encode an identical CDR3. The rearrangement joins TRBV5-6 to TRBJ1-1; D is uncertain. The CDR3 extends over 13 amino acids. Germline CDR1 reads SGHDT; CDR2 reads YYEEEE. V lost 0 bases and J lost 4, with 7 bases in between. This CDR3 is CASSLGSLTEAFF. CDR3 in DNA: TGTGCCAGCAGCTTGGGCAGTCTCACTGAAGCTTTCTTT.

This chain joins TRBV5-1 and TRBJ1-1, with D possibly TRBD1 on 5 matching bases. V was clipped by 0 bases and J by 0 bases, with 9 bases between them. Germline V gives CDR1 SGHRS, CDR2 YFSETQ. CDR3 length equals 15 residues. Here the CDR3 reads CASSLGRAMNTEAFF. CDR3 sequence (DNA): TGCGCCAGCAGCTTGGGCAGGGCGATGAACACTGAAGCTTTCTTT.

This chain uses TRBV29-1 with TRBJ2-7, with 8 bases that match TRBD2. The CDR3 has 15 residues. The germline CDR1 and CDR2 sequences are SQVTM and ANQGSEA. V was clipped by 1 base and J by 4 bases; unmatched bases: 9. CDR3 sequence (DNA): TGCAGCGTTGAAGTCCTAGCGGGTCTCTTATACGAGCAGTACTTC. It is translated as CSVEVLAGLLYEQYF.

V usage is TRBV6-6 and J usage is TRBJ2-3, with 7 bases matching TRBD2. Losses at the gene ends were 4 bases for V and 2 bases for J; bases not matched to a gene: 3. The CDR3 has 14 residues. The germline V gene has CDR1 MNHNY and CDR2 SVGAGI (reference sequence). CDR3 sequence: CASSSTSVTDTQYF. CDR3 sequence (DNA): TGTGCCAGCAGTTCAACTAGCGTCACAGATACGCAGTATTTT.

Worth noting for this clone: This sample includes further DNA sequences coding for the same CDR3. The chain employs TRBV28 and TRBJ1-2; unclear D gene. There are 12 residues in the CDR3. Trimming stripped 2 bases from V and 5 bases from J, with 6 bases between. Germline loops: CDR1 MDHEN, CDR2 SYDVKM. The CDR3 sequence: CASSLAGYGYTF. The CDR3, as DNA: TGTGCCAGCAGTTTAGCTGGATATGGCTACACCTTC.

Details on this clone: Other nucleotide sequences from this sample produce the same CDR3. This chain joins TRBV2 and TRBJ2-7; D remains ambiguous. Germline V gene sequence: CDR1 SNHLY, CDR2 FYNNEI. This CDR3 is 13 amino acids long. The V end was cut by 4 bases, the J end by 0 bases, with 7 bases between. The DNA of the CDR3 is TGTGCCAGCAGTGGGGATAGCTCCTACGAGCAGTACTTC. It specifies CASSGDSSYEQYF. Filled out from reference TRBV2 and TRBJ2-7, the complete variable domain reads EPEVTQTPSHQVTQMGQEVILRCVPISNHLYFYWYRQILGQKVEFLVSFYNNEISEKSEIFDDQFSVERPDGSNFTLKIRSTKLEDSAMYFCASSGDSSYEQYFGPGTRLTVT.

The chain joins TRBV19 to TRBJ1-1; D gene ambiguous. The germline V gene encodes CDR1 LNHDA and CDR2 SQIVND (reference sequence). This CDR3 spans 13 amino acids. V was cut by 9 bases and J by 1 base, with 12 bases left in between. Here the CDR3 reads CASIRAPNTEAFF. Written as DNA, the CDR3 is TGTGCCAGCATTCGGGCACCGAACACTGAAGCTTTCTTT.

The chain has TRBV6-5 and TRBJ1-2; TRBD1 might be the D (5 bases). The CDR3 covers 14 residues. V was pared by 4 bases and J by 4 bases, with 13 bases between. Germline-derived CDR1 and CDR2 are MNHEY and SVGAGI. The CDR3 sequence: CASSSQGTAYGYTF. CDR3 coding DNA: TGTGCCAGCAGTTCCCAAGGGACGGCCTATGGCTACACCTTC.

Of note for this clone: In the same sample, other DNA sequences code for this CDR3. CDR3 bases: TGCGCCAGCAGCTTGGACGGGAATCAGCCCCAGCATTTT. This codes for CASSLDGNQPQHF. V usage is TRBV5-1 and J usage is TRBJ1-5; D is undetermined. V was trimmed by 0 bases and J by 4 bases, leaving 5 bases between them. This CDR3 has 13 amino acids. Germline CDR1 and CDR2: SGHRS and YFSETQ. Combining the CDR3 with reference TRBV5-1 and TRBJ1-5 gives the whole variable domain KAGVTQTPRYLIKTRGQQVTLSCSPISGHRSVSWYQQTPGQGLQFLFEYFSETQRNKGNFPGRFSGRQFSNSRSEMNVSTLELGDSALYLCASSLDGNQPQHFGDGTRLSIL.

The gene calls are TRBV7-2 and TRBJ2-7; TRBD1 matches 7 bases. J gave up 3 bases and V 5 bases, and 10 bases lay outside the gene matches. In germline, CDR1 is SGHTA, CDR2 FQGNSA. The CDR3 extends over 15 amino acids. The chain's CDR3 is CASSRRTGLYYEQYF. The CDR3, as DNA: TGTGCCAGCAGCAGGCGGACAGGCCTTTACTACGAGCAGTACTTC.

The chain's CDR3 is CASRNREGGNQPQHF. CDR3 DNA: TGTGCCAGCAGGAACAGGGAAGGGGGCAATCAGCCCCAGCATTTT. The chain combines TRBV2 with TRBJ1-5; perhaps TRBD1 as D (6 bases). Between the trimmed V and J ends, which lost 6 bases and 2 bases, there was a span of 14 bases. From germline, CDR1 is SNHLY and CDR2 FYNNEI. The CDR3 sequence is 15 residues long.